This T cell receptor (beta chain) originates from a study of cytomegalovirus exposure and HLA in healthy donors. In the case of this clone: Its antigen is as yet unknown.

Primers: 60 Vbeta forward and 13 Jbeta reverse. In the authors' methods: An analysis performed later counted roughly 79 million unique TCR beta chains (around 10 million of them shared). The method was immunoSEQ multiplex PCR; TCRdb's version includes in-frame clones alone and lacks a portion of them. The DNA gave D and trimming, while V, J and clone size come from that table. In the table there are roughly 120,000 clones, 73% of which are singletons. Study-level findings and limits: A cluster of highly shared sequence variants was likely a sequencing artifact. Versus the approximately 700-donor mean, an Asian-associated ancestry cluster reportedly showed fewer N-insertions in a later analysis. Cytomegalovirus status was reportedly diagnosed by the classifier with high specificity and sensitivity.

The CDR3 covers 14 residues. Germline V gene sequence: CDR1 SGHRS, CDR2 YFSETQ. V was pared by 2 bases and J by 6 bases, with 14 bases between. This chain joins TRBV5-1 and TRBJ2-5; D unresolved. The sample comprised PBMCs. This TCR came from a middle-aged woman in good health and CMV-seronegative. The chain's CDR3 is CASSFDSAAKTQYF. Here the CDR3 DNA reads TGCGCCAGCAGCTTCGACTCGGCGGCTAAGACCCAGTACTTC.